These 10 T cell receptor beta chains were all obtained from the same sample, sequenced in a study of blood T cells in healthy people across ages. Using a J-beta primer mix together with a sample-barcoded 5' primer, a second PCR was run for roughly 6 to 11 cycles. TCRdb itself ran the 5' RACE reads through MiXCR, one entry per CDR3 protein. Of 1.4 million to 1.5 million distinct CDR3 sequences in the sample, roughly 40% were seen once. Material for sequencing was blood. These receptors all come from a young woman in good health.

This chain links TRBV7-2 with TRBJ2-3; 9 nucleotides match TRBD2. The V gene end was trimmed by 5 bases and the J gene end by 3 bases; junction bases not matched to a gene: 9. Germline V gene sequence: CDR1 SGHTA, CDR2 FQGNSA. The CDR3 has 16 residues. The CDR3 here is CTSSLSRSGSTDTQYF. CDR3 nucleotide sequence: TGTACCAGCAGCCTTTCCCGTAGCGGGAGTACAGATACGCAGTATTTT.

The chain couples TRBV19 to TRBJ2-3; D not certain. CDR1 and CDR2 from the germline V gene are LNHDA and SQIVND (reference sequence). This CDR3 is built from 11 residues. The V end was cut by 3 bases, the J end by 7 bases, with 5 bases between. The CDR3 region is CASSISYTQYF. The CDR3 bases are TGTGCCAGTAGTATCTCTTATACGCAGTATTTT.

As concerns this clonotype: The conserved phenylalanine or tryptophan is not found at the CDR3 terminus, so this likely reflects a read error. The rearrangement links TRBV20-1 to TRBJ2-5; D might be TRBD2 (5 bases). The CDR3 runs 13 residues. The V end lost 6 bases, the J end lost 1 base, and 12 bases lay between the germline ends. CDR1 and CDR2 from the germline V gene are DFQATT and SNEGSKA (reference sequence). The CDR3, as DNA: TGCAGTGCACTTCGGACTGCCCAAGAGACCCAGTACGTC. Translated: CSALRTAQETQYV.

This rearrangement joins TRBV4-2 to TRBJ2-2; D call uncertain. V lost 1 base and J lost 6, with 9 bases in between. The CDR3 loop spans 14 amino acids. The germline CDR1 and CDR2 sequences are LGHNA and YNFKEQ. The CDR3 loop reads CASSQVMVSGELFF. The CDR3 coding sequence is TGTGCCAGCAGCCAAGTTATGGTTTCCGGGGAGCTGTTTTTT.

This clonotype came up a few times. The CDR3: CASSLGQAPNYGYTF. CDR3 bases: TGTGCCAGCAGCCTGGGACAGGCCCCTAACTATGGCTACACCTTC. The rearrangement uses TRBV9 and TRBJ1-2; 8 bases are a match to TRBD1. This CDR3 has 15 residues. Per germline, CDR1 SGDLS and CDR2 YYNGEE. Trimming at V came to 4 bases and at J to 0 bases, leaving 5 bases not matched to a gene.

This clonotype showed up just a few times. V usage is TRBV7-6 and J usage is TRBJ1-4; no firm D call. This CDR3 has 15 amino acids. Looked up from germline, CDR1 is SGHVS and CDR2 is FNYEAQ. Deletions cut 1 base from V and 3 bases from J, with 9 bases between. CDR3 loop: CASSLGLSANEKLFF. The CDR3 DNA follows: TGTGCCAGCAGCTTAGGTTTGTCGGCTAATGAAAAACTGTTTTTT.

This clonotype was seen more than once but under ten times. J is TRBJ1-2 and V is TRBV6-5; D unclear. Trimming stripped 0 bases from V and 6 bases from J, with 17 bases between. CDR3 size: 16 residues. The germline V gene has CDR1 MNHEY and CDR2 SVGAGI. The CDR3 region has the DNA TGTGCCAGCAGTTACTCGGGTCTCCCCGGAGAGGATGGCTACACCTTC. Encoded protein: CASSYSGLPGEDGYTF.

V is TRBV5-1 and J is TRBJ2-1; D may be TRBD2 (7 bases). This CDR3 spans 15 amino acids. Germline CDR1 reads SGHRS; CDR2 reads YFSETQ. The ends were cut back, 4 bases at V and 7 bases at J, with 18 bases in the middle. CDR3 protein: CASSPAEGGSNEQFF. The CDR3 DNA follows: TGCGCCAGCAGCCCGGCCGAGGGGGGGTCAAATGAGCAGTTCTTC.

The V call is TRBV7-8, the J call TRBJ2-7; 11 positions match TRBD2. CDR3 size: 17 residues. Germline V gives CDR1 SGHVS, CDR2 FQNEAQ. With V trimmed by 5 bases and J by 7 bases, 16 bases remained unmatched. This chain's CDR3 is CASSRGRLAGRAGEQYF. The CDR3, as DNA: TGTGCCAGCAGCAGAGGGAGACTAGCGGGACGAGCTGGAGAGCAGTACTTC.

This clonotype was observed a few times. The chain employs TRBV27 and TRBJ2-4; 8 bases align to TRBD1. Germline V gene sequence: CDR1 MNHEY, CDR2 SMNVEV (reference sequence). The V gene end was trimmed by 5 bases and the J gene end by 0 bases; junction bases not matched to a gene: 12. The CDR3 has 18 amino acids. CDR3 amino acids: CASSPGQGFLLAKNIQYF. CDR3 sequence (DNA): TGTGCCAGCAGTCCCGGACAGGGTTTTCTTCTAGCCAAAAACATTCAGTACTTC.